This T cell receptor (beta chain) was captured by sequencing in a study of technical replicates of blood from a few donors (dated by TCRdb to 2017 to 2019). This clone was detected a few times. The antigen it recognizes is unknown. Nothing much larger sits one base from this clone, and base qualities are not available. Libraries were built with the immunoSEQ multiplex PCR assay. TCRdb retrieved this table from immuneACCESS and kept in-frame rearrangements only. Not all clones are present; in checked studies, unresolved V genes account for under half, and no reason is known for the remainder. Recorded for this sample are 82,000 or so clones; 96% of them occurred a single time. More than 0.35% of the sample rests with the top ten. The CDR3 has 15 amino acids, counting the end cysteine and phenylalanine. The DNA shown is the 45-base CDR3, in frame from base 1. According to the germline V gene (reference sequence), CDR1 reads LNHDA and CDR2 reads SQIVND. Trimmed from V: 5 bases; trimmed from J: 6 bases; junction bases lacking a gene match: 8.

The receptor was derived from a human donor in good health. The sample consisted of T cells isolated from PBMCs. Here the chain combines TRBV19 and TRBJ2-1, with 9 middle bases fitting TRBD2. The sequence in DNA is TGTGCCAGTAGTCCAGCGGGACTAGCTGCCAATGAGCAGTTCTTC. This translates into CASSPAGLAANEQFF.